These T cell receptor beta chains were read from a single sample in a study of T cell responses to AZD1222 COVID-19 vaccine. The data were produced by immunoSEQ multiplex PCR, yet TCRdb's version contains in-frame clones alone and is incomplete. The table lists 100,000 to 150,000 clones, roughly 93% of them singletons, with about 1.1% in the top ten. Material: peripheral blood, obtained 28 days after the second AZD1222 dose. These TCRs come from an adult who received the AZD1222 COVID-19 vaccine. The CDR3 runs from the conserved cysteine through the conserved F or W. The order of the fields is clone size, D gene, V gene, J gene, CDR3 DNA, CDR3 protein. A D gene is named only where the DNA matches it firmly. Size is omitted from some rows. Given values are once, few, many or a class for expanded clones.

clone_size: NA
d_call: NA
v_call: TRBV2
j_call: TRBJ1-2
cdr3_nt: TGTGCCAGCAGTGACGCAGGGGTCGGCTACACCTTC
cdr3_aa: CASSDAGVGYTF

clone_size: NA
d_call: TRBD2
v_call: TRBV18
j_call: TRBJ2-1
cdr3_nt: TGTGCCAGCTCACCAGCAGGGACTAGTTCTGAGCAGTTCTTC
cdr3_aa: CASSPAGTSSEQFF

clone_size: NA
d_call: NA
v_call: TRBV12-3/TRBV12-4
j_call: TRBJ2-7
cdr3_nt: TGTGCCAGCAGCTTCCGCGGCGAGCAGTACTTC
cdr3_aa: CASSFRGEQYF

clone_size: NA
d_call: NA
v_call: TRBV28
j_call: TRBJ1-4
cdr3_nt: TGTGCCAGCAGGGGAGGGGTGGGGGAAAAACTGTTTTTT
cdr3_aa: CASRGGVGEKLFF

clone_size: once
d_call: NA
v_call: TRBV4-1
j_call: TRBJ1-5
cdr3_nt: TGCGCCAGCAGCCTTAATATTAAAGACATTCCCCAGCATTTT
cdr3_aa: CASSLNIKDIPQHF

clone_size: NA
d_call: NA
v_call: TRBV20-1
j_call: TRBJ2-7
cdr3_nt: TGCAGTGCTAGTTCCGGAGAACATTACTACGAGCAGTACTTC
cdr3_aa: CSASSGEHYYEQYF

clone_size: NA
d_call: NA
v_call: TRBV5-1
j_call: TRBJ1-5
cdr3_nt: TGCGCCAGCAGCCTGGACGGTCAGCCCCAGCATTTT
cdr3_aa: CASSLDGQPQHF

clone_size: NA
d_call: NA
v_call: TRBV27
j_call: TRBJ2-7
cdr3_nt: TGTGCCAGCAGACCAAACAGGGGGGGCTCCGAGCAGTACTTC
cdr3_aa: CASRPNRGGSEQYF

clone_size: NA
d_call: NA
v_call: TRBV5-1
j_call: TRBJ1-3
cdr3_nt: TGCGCCAGCAGCACGGGGCAGGGAAACACCATATATTTT
cdr3_aa: CASSTGQGNTIYF

clone_size: once
d_call: NA
v_call: TRBV15
j_call: TRBJ2-7
cdr3_nt: TGTGCCACCAGCCGGCGGGACGGTTCCTACGAGCAGTACTTC
cdr3_aa: CATSRRDGSYEQYF

clone_size: NA
d_call: TRBD1
v_call: TRBV28
j_call: TRBJ2-7
cdr3_nt: TGTGCCAGCAGTGCGGCCCCGTCGACAGGGCCCTACGAGCAGTACTTC
cdr3_aa: CASSAAPSTGPYEQYF

clone_size: NA
d_call: NA
v_call: TRBV19
j_call: TRBJ2-7
cdr3_nt: TGTGCCAGTAGTAGCCCCCGGGACGCGTACGAGCAGTACTTC
cdr3_aa: CASSSPRDAYEQYF

clone_size: NA
d_call: NA
v_call: TRBV5-6
j_call: TRBJ1-3
cdr3_nt: TGTGCCAGCAGCTTGGTGGAGGGGGCTGGAAACACCATATATTTT
cdr3_aa: CASSLVEGAGNTIYF

clone_size: NA
d_call: TRBD2
v_call: TRBV7-8
j_call: TRBJ2-2
cdr3_nt: TGTGCCAGCAGCTCATCCCCTATTCGGGGGGGGCACGGGGAGCTGTTTTTT
cdr3_aa: CASSSSPIRGGHGELFF

clone_size: NA
d_call: NA
v_call: TRBV2
j_call: TRBJ2-3
cdr3_nt: TGTGCCAGCATCTACGGGACTTATGGAGATACGCAGTATTTT
cdr3_aa: CASIYGTYGDTQYF

clone_size: NA
d_call: NA
v_call: TRBV28
j_call: TRBJ1-2
cdr3_nt: TGTGCCAGCAGTTTATATTCAGGGGCCGCTGGCTACACCTTC
cdr3_aa: CASSLYSGAAGYTF

clone_size: NA
d_call: TRBD1
v_call: TRBV24-1
j_call: TRBJ1-2
cdr3_nt: TGTGCCACCAGTGATCCAGGACAGGGTCCCTATGGCTACACCTTC
cdr3_aa: CATSDPGQGPYGYTF

clone_size: few
d_call: NA
v_call: TRBV6-4
j_call: TRBJ1-1
cdr3_nt: TGTGCCAGCAGTGACTCACCAGAGAACACTGAAGCTTTCTTT
cdr3_aa: CASSDSPENTEAFF

clone_size: once
d_call: NA
v_call: TRBV30
j_call: TRBJ2-2
cdr3_nt: TGTGCCTGGAGTGTACTTGGGACGGACACCGGGGAGCTGTTTTTT
cdr3_aa: CAWSVLGTDTGELFF

clone_size: NA
d_call: NA
v_call: TRBV19
j_call: TRBJ2-7
cdr3_nt: TGTGCCAGTAGCAGGTTGGGGGGACGTAGCTCCTACGAGCAGTACTTC
cdr3_aa: CASSRLGGRSSYEQYF

clone_size: NA
d_call: NA
v_call: TRBV5-1
j_call: TRBJ1-1
cdr3_nt: TGCGCCAGCAGCTTGGAGGGGCTCGGAGCTTTCTTT
cdr3_aa: CASSLEGLGAFF

clone_size: NA
d_call: NA
v_call: TRBV18
j_call: TRBJ1-3
cdr3_nt: TGTGCCAGCTCACTTCAAGGAAACACCATATATTTT
cdr3_aa: CASSLQGNTIYF